The 17 T cell receptor beta chains below come from one sample, sequenced in a study of T cells in localized non-small cell lung cancer. The table came from immunoSEQ multiplex PCR; TCRdb's copy has only in-frame clones and leaves some out. The sample lists about 800 clones; 26% were seen once. The sequencing used lung tumor tissue, collected before any cancer treatment. All receptors come from a female donor aged 60 or older with stage I squamous cell lung carcinoma.

CDR3 nucleotide sequence: TGTGCCTGGAGTTTCTGGCAGGGAGATTCACCCCTCCACTTT. As protein: CAWSFWQGDSPLHF. The V and J genes are TRBV30 and TRBJ1-6; TRBD1 might be the D (5 bases). Looked up from germline, CDR1 is GTSNPN and CDR2 is SVGIG (reference sequence). The CDR3 extends over 14 amino acids. V gave up 2 bases and J gave up 8 bases, with 13 bases separating them. The full variable domain, in which reference TRBV30 and TRBJ1-6 provide the parts outside the CDR3, is SQTIHQWPATLVQPVGSPLSLECTVEGTSNPNLYWYRQAAGRGLQLLFYSVGIGQISSEVPQNLSASRPQDRQFILSSKKLLLSDSGFYLCAWSFWQGDSPLHFGNGTRLTVT.

The chain uses TRBV4-1 and TRBJ2-1; the D gene is possibly TRBD2 (5 bases). The CDR3 loop spans 14 amino acids. Germline loops: CDR1 MGHRA, CDR2 YSYEKL. Trimming shortened V by 0 bases and J by 9 bases, and 12 bases separated the two germline ends. This chain's CDR3 is CASSQDIDEGEQFF. In nucleotides, the CDR3 is TGCGCCAGCAGCCAAGATATTGACGAGGGTGAGCAGTTCTTC.

The rearrangement links TRBV6-8 to TRBJ1-3; D is unresolved. The CDR3 sequence is 12 residues long. Germline CDR1 MNHGY, CDR2 SAAAGT. Trimming stripped 6 bases from V and 3 bases from J, with 6 bases between. CDR3 in amino acids: CASREGGNTIYF. Written as DNA, the CDR3 is TGTGCCAGCAGAGAGGGTGGAAACACCATATATTTT.

This clone rates as medium-sized (0.01 to 0.1%). The gene calls are TRBV6-7 and TRBJ1-2; unclear D gene. TRBV6-7 is annotated as an ORF whose role is uncertain. This CDR3 has 11 amino acids. V was trimmed by 8 bases and J by 3 bases, leaving 7 bases between them. The CDR3 coding sequence is TGTGCCAGCGGGGTGGACTATGGCTACACCTTC. The encoded protein is CASGVDYGYTF.

This clone is judged large. V is TRBV6-8 and J is TRBJ2-7, with 13 nucleotides matching TRBD2. V shed 2 bases, J shed 3 bases, and the junction held 7 bases outside the gene matches. Germline CDR1 MNHGY, CDR2 SAAAGT. There are 17 residues in the CDR3. The CDR3 DNA reads TGTGCCAGCAGTTACCCCGGACTAGCGGGAGAGGACTACGAGCAGTACTTC. This sequence encodes CASSYPGLAGEDYEQYF.

In this sample, this clone turned up a few times. The chain uses TRBV11-3 and TRBJ1-5; D not certain. V lost 2 bases and J 4 bases, leaving 9 bases between the germline ends. Germline V gives CDR1 SGHNT, CDR2 YENEEA. The CDR3 covers 14 residues. CDR3 loop: CASSLWAGNQPQHF. The CDR3 nucleotides read TGTGCCAGCAGCTTATGGGCAGGAAATCAGCCCCAGCATTTT. The variable domain in full, completed from reference TRBV11-3 and TRBJ1-5, reads EAGVVQSPRYKIIEKKQPVAFWCNPISGHNTLYWYLQNLGQGPELLIRYENEEAVDDSQLPKDRFSAERLKGVDSTLKIQPAELGDSAVYLCASSLWAGNQPQHFGDGTRLSIL.

J is TRBJ1-2 and V is TRBV19; D is undetermined. CDR1 and CDR2 from the germline V gene are LNHDA and SQIVND (reference sequence). This CDR3 has 15 residues. Trimming cost V 0 bases and J 3 bases, with 11 bases left between them. The CDR3 loop is CASSIDRAEDYGYTF. The CDR3 DNA reads TGTGCCAGTAGTATAGATCGAGCCGAAGACTATGGCTACACCTTC.

This rearrangement joins TRBV29-1 to TRBJ2-7; 7 bases agree with TRBD2. CDR3 length equals 16 residues. The trim removed 7 bases at V and 1 base at J, leaving 16 bases unmatched. Germline V gives CDR1 SQVTM, CDR2 ANQGSEA. In nucleotides, the CDR3 is TGCAGCGCCGCTCCGCAGGGAGGGCTGGAGTCCTACGAGCAGTACTTC. Protein product: CSAAPQGGLESYEQYF.

This clone is judged large. This sequence joins TRBV6-8 and TRBJ1-1; D not certain. The ends were cut back, 2 bases at V and 7 bases at J, with 8 bases in the middle. CDR1 is MNHGY, CDR2 SAAAGT, per germline. The CDR3 has 12 residues. The CDR3 sequence is CASSYEVGEAFF. The CDR3 DNA is TGTGCCAGCAGTTACGAGGTTGGTGAAGCTTTCTTT.

The table lists this clone with a few counts. The V and J genes are TRBV11-3 and TRBJ2-1; a possible D gene is TRBD2 (6 bases). This CDR3 has 16 amino acids. V dropped 5 bases and J dropped 8 bases, with 22 bases sitting between them. Germline values: CDR1 SGHNT, CDR2 YENEEA. CDR3 nucleotide sequence: TGTGCCAGCAGCCCCCTACCGATTAGCGGAGAGGATGAGCAGTTCTTC. It is translated as CASSPLPISGEDEQFF.

This chain connects TRBV14 to TRBJ2-3; D might be TRBD2 (5 bases). V shed 5 bases and J shed 3 bases, with 9 bases lying between them. CDR1 and CDR2 (germline): SGHDN, FVKESK. The CDR3 has 13 amino acids. The CDR3 sequence is CASSGGLTDTQYF. DNA of the CDR3: TGTGCCAGCAGCGGAGGACTTACAGATACGCAGTATTTT.

This clone is classed as large. V usage is TRBV6-8 and J usage is TRBJ2-7, with D perhaps TRBD1 (5 bases). The CDR3 loop spans 15 amino acids. V dropped 5 bases and J dropped 2 bases, with 16 bases sitting between them. Germline CDR1 MNHGY, CDR2 SAAAGT. The CDR3 sequence: CASSGREDSTYEQYF. CDR3 coding DNA: TGTGCCAGCAGTGGCAGAGAAGACAGTACCTACGAGCAGTACTTC.

The CDR3 coding sequence is TGCGCCAGCAGCTTAGAGGGAGGAGGTGATCAGCCCCAGCATTTT. Amino acids: CASSLEGGGDQPQHF. This rearrangement joins TRBV5-1 to TRBJ1-5; D is undetermined. Germline V CDR1 and CDR2: SGHRS, YFSETQ. The CDR3 has 15 residues. Deletions cut 2 bases from V and 5 bases from J, with 14 bases between.

The rearrangement joins TRBV10-2 to TRBJ2-7, with a weak D call TRBD2 (5 bases). The CDR3 contains 15 residues. Trimming cost V 0 bases and J 2 bases, with 11 bases left between them. Germline V gives CDR1 WSHSY, CDR2 SAAADI. The chain's CDR3 is CASSESTEEAYEQYF. The CDR3 region has the DNA TGCGCCAGCAGTGAGTCGACCGAGGAGGCCTACGAGCAGTACTTC.

This clone appeared a few times. V usage is TRBV6-8 and J usage is TRBJ2-2; D is undetermined. The CDR3 is made up of 16 amino acids. The germline V and J ends were trimmed by 2 bases and 4 bases, with 14 bases remaining between them. Per germline, CDR1 MNHGY and CDR2 SAAAGT. In nucleotides, the CDR3 is TGTGCCAGCAGTTACGATCGGAACCTTGGCACCGGGGAGCTGTTTTTT. This gives the protein CASSYDRNLGTGELFF.

The chain carries TRBV29-1 and TRBJ2-5; 8 bases match TRBD1. CDR1 and CDR2 from the germline V gene are SQVTM and ANQGSEA. The ends lost 5 bases at V and 6 bases at J; junction bases unmatched: 11. There are 14 residues in the CDR3. The CDR3 region has the DNA TGCAGCGTTAGAAGGACAGGGATGGGAAAGACCCAGTACTTC. Translated, it gives CSVRRTGMGKTQYF.

The chain carries TRBV15 and TRBJ2-1; possibly TRBD2 for D (5 bases). Between the trimmed V and J ends, which lost 3 bases and 2 bases, there was a span of 23 bases. Germline CDR1 LNHNV, CDR2 YYDKDF (reference sequence). The CDR3 runs 19 residues. Here the CDR3 reads CATSSTMGSSLRTYNEQFF. CDR3 nucleotide sequence: TGTGCCACCAGCAGCACCATGGGTTCTAGCCTCCGCACCTACAATGAGCAGTTCTTC.